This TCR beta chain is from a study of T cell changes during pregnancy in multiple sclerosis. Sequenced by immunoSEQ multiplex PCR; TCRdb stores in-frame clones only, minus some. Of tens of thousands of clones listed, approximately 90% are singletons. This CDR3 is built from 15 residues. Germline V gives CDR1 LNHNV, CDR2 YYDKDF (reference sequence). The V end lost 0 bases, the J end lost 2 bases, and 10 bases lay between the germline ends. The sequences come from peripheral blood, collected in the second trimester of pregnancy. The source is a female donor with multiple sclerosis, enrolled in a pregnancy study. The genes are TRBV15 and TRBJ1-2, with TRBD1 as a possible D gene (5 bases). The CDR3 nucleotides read TGTGCCACCAGCAGAGAGCGGGGGAACAACTATGGCTACACCTTC. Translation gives CATSRERGNNYGYTF.